This T cell receptor beta chain was retrieved from a study of blood T cell repertoires in COVID-19. The ends lost 1 base at V and 0 bases at J; junction bases unmatched: 9. Germline V gives CDR1 LGHDT, CDR2 YNNKEL (reference sequence). The CDR3 has 17 amino acids. Method: immunoSEQ multiplex PCR; TCRdb's copy keeps in-frame clones and lacks some. The sample carries approximately 300,000 clones, about 89% recorded once. The chain recombines TRBV3-1 (or the pseudogene TRBV3-2) with TRBJ2-7; 7 bases line up with TRBD2. This receptor was obtained from a man aged 55 to 70 who had recovered from COVID-19. Source material: PBMCs or T cells enriched from blood (not recorded which). This CDR3 is CASSQGFGTTISYEQYF. CDR3 DNA: TGTGCCAGCAGCCAAGGGTTCGGGACTACTATCTCCTACGAGCAGTACTTC.